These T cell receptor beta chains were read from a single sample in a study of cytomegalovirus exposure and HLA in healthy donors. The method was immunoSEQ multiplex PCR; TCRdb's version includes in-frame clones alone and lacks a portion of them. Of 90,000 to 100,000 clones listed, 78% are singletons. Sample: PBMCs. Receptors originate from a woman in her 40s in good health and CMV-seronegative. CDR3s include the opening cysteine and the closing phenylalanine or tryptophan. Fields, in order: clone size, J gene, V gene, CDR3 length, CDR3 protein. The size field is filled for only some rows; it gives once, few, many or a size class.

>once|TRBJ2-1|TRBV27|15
CASSLRLAENNEQFF
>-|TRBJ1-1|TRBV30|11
CAWSRAGSAFF
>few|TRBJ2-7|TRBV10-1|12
CASSESAGEQYF
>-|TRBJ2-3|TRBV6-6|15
CASSYSGLTTDTQYF
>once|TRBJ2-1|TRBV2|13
CASSDLGGNEQFF
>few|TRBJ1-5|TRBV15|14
CASGHRGLNQPQHF
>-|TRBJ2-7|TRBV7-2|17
CASHGGGTWGRTYEQYF
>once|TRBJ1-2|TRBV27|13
CASRRGFSYGYTF
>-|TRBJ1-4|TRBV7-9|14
CASSLDGPNEKLFF
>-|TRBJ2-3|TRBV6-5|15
CASSDSAGVSDTQYF
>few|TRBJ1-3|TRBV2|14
CASKTGHSGNTIYF
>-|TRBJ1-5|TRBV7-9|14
CASSLGRDNQPQHF
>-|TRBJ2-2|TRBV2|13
CARSQALTGELFF